This T cell receptor (beta chain) was sequenced during a study of T cells expressing NK-cell markers. TCRdb processed the 5' RACE reads again and assigns one entry to each CDR3 protein, with no DNA. This repertoire comprises some 390,000 distinct CDR3 sequences; its ten largest clones make up around 10%. The CDR3 extends over 16 amino acids. Germline-derived CDR1 and CDR2 are LGHNA and YNFKEQ. The source material was blood T cells: a sorted CD56 or NKG2C T cell subset, CD4+ or CD8+ T cells, or bulk PBMC T cells (not recorded which). The chain uses TRBV4-2 and TRBJ2-3; TCRdb outputs TRBD2, but without DNA this stays unchecked. The TCR was taken from a woman aged 50 to 60 in good health. The chain's CDR3 is CASSQDSGGVTDTQYF.